The 5 T cell receptor beta chains reported below all come from one sample, sequenced in a study of T cell responses to AZD1222 COVID-19 vaccine. The assay was immunoSEQ multiplex PCR, and TCRdb's table has in-frame clones only and misses some. The table lists roughly 150,000 clones, roughly 88% of them singletons. The material was peripheral blood, obtained 28 days after the second AZD1222 dose. These receptors all come from an adult who received the AZD1222 COVID-19 vaccine.

The V call is TRBV5-1, the J call TRBJ2-3, with 10 bases aligning to TRBD1. The V gene's germline CDR1 is SGHRS and CDR2 YFSETQ. This CDR3 spans 17 amino acids. After removal of 4 bases from V and 0 bases from J, the junction contained 8 bases not matched to a gene. CDR3 loop: CASSPPATGGSTDTQYF. The CDR3 DNA is TGCGCCAGCAGCCCCCCAGCGACAGGGGGCAGCACAGATACGCAGTATTTT.

CDR3 in amino acids: CAARDTSYNEQFF. DNA of the CDR3: TGTGCCGCCCGGGACACCTCCTACAATGAGCAGTTCTTC. The chain uses TRBV10-3 and TRBJ2-1; D may be TRBD1 (6 bases). Per germline, CDR1 ENHRY and CDR2 SYGVKD. The CDR3 length is 13 residues. Trimming removed 11 bases from V and 0 bases from J, with 11 bases in between.

The rearrangement uses TRBV7-2 and TRBJ1-4; D call uncertain. The CDR3 covers 14 residues. Germline CDR1 and CDR2: SGHTA and FQGNSA. Trimming took 6 bases from V and 7 from J, leaving 15 bases between them. The CDR3 loop is CASSTLGGGEKLFF. For the CDR3, the DNA is TGTGCCAGCAGTACCCTGGGAGGAGGTGAAAAACTGTTTTTT.

This sequence joins TRBV3-1 (or the pseudogene TRBV3-2) and TRBJ2-1; D uncertain. Germline V gene data show CDR1 as LGHDT and CDR2 as YNNKEL (reference sequence). The V end was cut by 0 bases, the J end by 8 bases, with 20 bases between. The CDR3 sequence is 17 residues long. This CDR3 is CASSQDKSGWTVDEQFF. The CDR3 region has the DNA TGTGCCAGCAGCCAAGATAAGTCGGGCTGGACCGTCGATGAGCAGTTCTTC.

The J gene is TRBJ1-6, the V gene TRBV5-1; unclear D gene. CDR3 length: 15 residues. Trimming left V 2 bases short and J 4 bases short, with 10 bases between. The germline V gene encodes CDR1 SGHRS and CDR2 YFSETQ. The CDR3 sequence is CASSLQPEYNSPLHF. CDR3 DNA sequence: TGCGCCAGCAGCTTACAGCCTGAGTATAATTCACCCCTCCACTTT.